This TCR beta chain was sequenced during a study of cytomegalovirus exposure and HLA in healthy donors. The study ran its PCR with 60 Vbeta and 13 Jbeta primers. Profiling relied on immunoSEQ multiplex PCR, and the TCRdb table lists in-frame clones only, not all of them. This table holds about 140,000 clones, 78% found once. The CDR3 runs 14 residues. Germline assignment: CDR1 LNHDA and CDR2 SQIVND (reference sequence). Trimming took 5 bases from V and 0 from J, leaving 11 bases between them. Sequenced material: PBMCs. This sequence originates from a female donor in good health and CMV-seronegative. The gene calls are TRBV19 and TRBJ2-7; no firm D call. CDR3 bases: TGTGCCAGTAGTCCGGTGGAGAGCTCCTACGAGCAGTACTTC. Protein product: CASSPVESSYEQYF.